The 21 T cell receptor beta chains below come from one sample, sequenced in a study of OX40 agonist ivuxolimab in advanced cancers. The table came from immunoSEQ multiplex PCR; TCRdb's copy has only in-frame clones and leaves some out. Among about 66,000 clones, roughly 88% were seen once, and the ten largest hold roughly 8.6%. This material consisted of CD4+ or CD8+ T cells sorted from blood, taken in a trial of the OX40 agonist ivuxolimab. These receptors were obtained from an adult with an advanced solid tumor such as melanoma, head and neck, liver or kidney cancer.

The chain links TRBV6-5 to TRBJ2-7; the D gene could be TRBD1 or TRBD2 (5 bases each). Germline CDR1 reads MNHEY; CDR2 reads SVGAGI. Trimming removed 6 bases at V and 6 bases at J, with 21 bases between. The CDR3 contains 15 residues. The chain's CDR3 is CASRRAGTASSEQYF. CDR3 coding DNA: TGTGCCAGCAGGAGAGCCGGGACGGCATCTTCCGAGCAGTACTTC.

The CDR3 reads CASRLQGVEEAFF. CDR3 nucleotide sequence: TGTGCCAGCAGGCTACAGGGCGTCGAAGAAGCTTTCTTT. The gene calls are TRBV11-2 and TRBJ1-1; D is perhaps TRBD1 (6 bases). The CDR3 covers 13 residues. V lost 6 bases and J 8 bases, leaving 16 bases between the germline ends. The germline gives CDR1 SGHAT, CDR2 FQNNGV.

This chain uses TRBV19 with TRBJ2-1; no reliable D call. V shed 5 bases and J shed 0 bases, with 11 bases lying between them. In germline, CDR1 is LNHDA, CDR2 SQIVND (reference sequence). CDR3 length: 15 residues. Written as DNA, the CDR3 is TGTGCCAGTAGTCTAAGGACGGGCTCCTACAATGAGCAGTTCTTC. It codes for CASSLRTGSYNEQFF.

J is TRBJ1-2 and V is TRBV9; no reliable D call. V lost 0 bases to trimming and J lost 8 bases, with 11 bases between them. The CDR3 spans 13 residues. The germline V gene encodes CDR1 SGDLS and CDR2 YYNGEE. In DNA, the CDR3 is TGTGCCAGCAGCGTAGGAGGCCAGAGCGGCTACACCTTC. It codes for CASSVGGQSGYTF.

The chain uses TRBV21-1 and TRBJ1-4. TRBV21-1 counts as a pseudogene. There are 17 residues in the CDR3. CDR3 in DNA: TGTGCCAGCAGCAAAGATTTGACGTGGGGGGCTAATGAAAAACTGTTTTTT. It specifies CASSKDLTWGANEKLFF.

The rearrangement uses TRBV6-6 and TRBJ1-2, with no clear D. The CDR3 has 15 amino acids. The germline CDR1 and CDR2 sequences are MNHNY and SVGAGI (reference sequence). The V gene lost 0 bases and the J gene lost 1 base, with 9 bases spanning the gap. CDR3 sequence (DNA): TGTGCCAGCAGTTACTCCTCGGGGATTAACTATGGCTACACCTTC. Translated: CASSYSSGINYGYTF.

V is TRBV4-3 and J is TRBJ1-1; 9 bases map to TRBD1. Germline CDR1 and CDR2: LGHNA and YSLEER. The CDR3 sequence is 13 residues long. V trimming: 4 bases; J trimming: 7 bases; junction bases outside the gene matches: 4. CDR3 protein: CASSRQGGGEAFF. The CDR3 region has the DNA TGCGCCAGCAGCCGACAGGGGGGCGGTGAAGCTTTCTTT.

The rearrangement links TRBV14 to TRBJ2-3; the D is unclear. Trimming took 0 bases from V and 6 from J, leaving 13 bases between them. CDR3 length: 15 residues. In germline, CDR1 is SGHDN, CDR2 FVKESK. CDR3 nucleotides: TGTGCCAGCAGCCAAGATAGCCGTAGGTTGGATACGCAGTATTTT. It encodes CASSQDSRRLDTQYF.

The chain joins TRBV19 to TRBJ1-3; tentatively, D is TRBD1 (5 bases). From germline, CDR1 is LNHDA and CDR2 SQIVND (reference sequence). V lost 8 bases and J 0 bases, leaving 8 bases between the germline ends. There are 13 residues in the CDR3. CDR3 residues: CASSDNSGNTIYF. CDR3 sequence (DNA): TGTGCCAGTTCGGACAACTCTGGAAACACCATATATTTT.

This clone was found once. The rearrangement joins TRBV9 to TRBJ1-4, with D maybe TRBD1 (6 bases). The CDR3 sequence is 15 residues long. Germline CDR1 reads SGDLS; CDR2 reads YYNGEE. Trimming pared 2 bases from V and 3 bases from J, leaving 11 bases between. The CDR3 DNA follows: TGTGCCAGCAGCGTGAGGGGGGACGCTAATGAAAAACTGTTTTTT. It codes for CASSVRGDANEKLFF.

V is TRBV5-1 and J is TRBJ2-7; unclear D gene. Deletions cut 0 bases from V and 3 bases from J, with 10 bases between. CDR3 length equals 14 residues. From germline, CDR1 is SGHRS and CDR2 YFSETQ. The CDR3 bases are TGCGCCAGCAGCTTGGCTGCGGAGTACTACGAGCAGTACTTC. This codes for CASSLAAEYYEQYF. Complete variable domain (other parts from reference TRBV5-1 and TRBJ2-7): KAGVTQTPRYLIKTRGQQVTLSCSPISGHRSVSWYQQTPGQGLQFLFEYFSETQRNKGNFPGRFSGRQFSNSRSEMNVSTLELGDSALYLCASSLAAEYYEQYFGPGTRLTVT.

The CDR3 protein is CASSPSGVEETQYF. CDR3 coding DNA: TGTGCCAGCTCACCAAGTGGAGTTGAAGAGACCCAGTACTTC. The chain links TRBV18 to TRBJ2-5; the D is unclear. The V end lost 2 bases, the J end lost 3 bases, and 10 bases lay between the germline ends. The V gene's germline CDR1 is KGHSH and CDR2 LQKENI. CDR3 length equals 14 residues.

The CDR3 DNA follows: TGTGCCAGCAGTACCACGGCGAGTGAAGCTTTCTTT. Protein: CASSTTASEAFF. The chain employs TRBV28 and TRBJ1-1; D not resolved. Trimming pared 5 bases from V and 7 bases from J, leaving 11 bases between. The V gene's germline CDR1 is MDHEN and CDR2 SYDVKM. CDR3 size: 12 residues.

V and J are TRBV27 and TRBJ2-3, with D maybe TRBD1 (5 bases). Germline V gene lookup returns CDR1 MNHEY and CDR2 SMNVEV (reference sequence). Trimming shortened V by 0 bases and J by 2 bases, and 21 bases separated the two germline ends. This CDR3 has 19 residues. CDR3 amino acids: CASSLSWRYYRGSTDTQYF. Written as DNA, the CDR3 is TGTGCCAGCAGTTTATCATGGCGATACTATAGGGGTTCCACAGATACGCAGTATTTT.

The chain employs TRBV14 and TRBJ2-2, with D hard to call. The V gene's germline CDR1 is SGHDN and CDR2 FVKESK. V dropped 7 bases and J dropped 3 bases, with 12 bases sitting between them. The CDR3 is 14 residues long. The CDR3 sequence is CASTTDTYTGELFF. CDR3 nucleotide sequence: TGTGCCAGCACTACAGACACTTACACCGGGGAGCTGTTTTTT.

This clone was seen just once. V and J are TRBV7-3 and TRBJ2-3, with 7 bases identical to TRBD2. The CDR3 length is 14 residues. With V trimmed by 3 bases and J by 2 bases, 2 bases remained unmatched. The germline V gene encodes CDR1 SGHTA and CDR2 FQGTGA. CDR3 sequence (DNA): TGTGCCAGCAGCTTCCGGGGGGACACAGATACGCAGTATTTT. Translated, it gives CASSFRGDTDTQYF.

The CDR3 DNA reads TGTGCCAGCAGGTTAGACAGGGAAACTGAAGCTTTCTTT. Protein product: CASRLDRETEAFF. J is TRBJ1-1 and V is TRBV2; 7 nucleotides agree with TRBD1. Germline V lookup: CDR1 SNHLY, CDR2 FYNNEI. Unmatched junction bases numbered 6, after V lost 6 bases and J lost 5 bases. This CDR3 is 13 amino acids long.

This sequence joins TRBV7-8 and TRBJ2-7; no clear D gene. The CDR3 covers 12 residues. Looked up from germline, CDR1 is SGHVS and CDR2 is FQNEAQ. Trimming left V 6 bases short and J 2 bases short, with 8 bases between. The CDR3 sequence is CASSPTPYEQYF. The CDR3, as DNA: TGTGCCAGCAGTCCTACACCCTACGAGCAGTACTTC.

As DNA, the CDR3 is TGTGCCAGCATTCGGACAGCTACTATGAACACTGAAGCTTTCTTT. This codes for CASIRTATMNTEAFF. J is TRBJ1-1 and V is TRBV19; maybe TRBD1 (6 bases). V lost 9 bases, J lost 0 bases, and 17 bases lay in between. This CDR3 is 15 amino acids long. Per germline, CDR1 LNHDA and CDR2 SQIVND (reference sequence).

In its sample, this clone was seen once. The rearrangement uses TRBV7-7 and TRBJ1-3; maybe TRBD1 (6 bases). CDR3 length: 15 residues. CDR1 and CDR2 (germline): SSHAT, FNYEAQ (reference sequence). V lost 1 base and J lost 3, with 10 bases in between. CDR3 amino acids: CASSLGSGVGNTIYF. Here the CDR3 DNA reads TGTGCCAGCAGCTTAGGGTCAGGGGTTGGAAACACCATATATTTT. The variable domain in full, completed from reference TRBV7-7 and TRBJ1-3, reads GAGVSQSPRYKVTKRGQDVTLRCDPISSHATLYWYQQALGQGPEFLTYFNYEAQPDKSGLPSDRFSAERPEGSISTLTIQRTEQRDSAMYRCASSLGSGVGNTIYFGEGSWLTVV.

The gene calls are TRBV25-1 and TRBJ2-5, with D perhaps matching TRBD2 (5 bases). The CDR3 runs 14 residues. Per germline, CDR1 MGHDK and CDR2 SYGVNS. Trimming left V 0 bases short and J 7 bases short, with 12 bases between. The CDR3 loop reads CASSEYLSGGTQYF. The CDR3 bases are TGTGCCAGCAGTGAATATCTCTCCGGAGGGACCCAGTACTTC.